There are a few counts of the clone carrying this T cell receptor (beta chain). TCRdb independently ran MiXCR on the RACE reads; one entry per CDR3 protein. The table lists approximately 340,000 distinct CDR3 sequences, roughly 6.9% of them singletons. Time point here: patch test 1, 2 weeks after DPC sensitization. The treatment: therapeutic diphenylcyclopropenone sensitization with weekly scalp DPC. The data originate from a study of human T cells and chemical hapten exposure. Study in general: Patch testing was performed with 0.01% DPC on the upper back, with reading at 6 days.

The germline CDR1 and CDR2 sequences are SQVTM and ANQGSEA. The CDR3 has 13 amino acids. V lost 6 bases and J lost 5; bases outside the gene matches: 8. The specimen was whole blood, collected in connection with sensitization to the hapten diphenylcyclopropenone (DPC). This sequence was found in a woman between 18 and 29 years old with alopecia areata. Some clones in this sample may be carry-over from other donors' samples. This chain uses TRBV29-1 with TRBJ2-5; TRBD2 matches at 8 bases. CDR3 in amino acids: CSVGGLARETQYF. The CDR3 bases are TGCAGCGTGGGTGGACTAGCCAGGGAGACCCAGTACTTC.